Given below is one T cell receptor beta chain in context. Which antigen it targets is not known. No much larger clone exists at a distance of one base, and base qualities are not known. The source of the sample is a study of control samples from healthy donors and cancer patients (dated by TCRdb to about 2020). Library construction relied on the immunoSEQ multiplex PCR assay. Here the immuneACCESS table is served through TCRdb, limited to in-frame sequences with V and J called. Missing clones are a known gap in these copies; in checked studies unresolved V genes cover under half, and the rest lacks a known reason. The sample table shows about 100,000 clones, and about 89% are seen once. Of the sample, over 6.5% is held by the ten largest clones. V loses 2 bases, J loses 6 bases, and the germline ends lie 11 bases apart. Its CDR3 holds 13 amino acids, cysteine through phenylalanine. The sequence is cut down to CDR3 DNA, 39 bases in frame from base 1. Sequences GTSNPN (CDR1) and SVGIG (CDR2) are obtained from the germline V gene (reference sequence).

The rearranged chain carries TRBV30 and TRBJ1-5; TRBD1 is perhaps the D gene, given 6 matching bases. This sequence was found in a young man in good health. The sequenced material came from blood. CDR3 region: CAWSHREFQPQHF. Read as DNA, the sequence is TGTGCCTGGAGTCACAGGGAATTTCAGCCCCAGCATTTT.